These 14 T cell receptor beta chains were sequenced from one sample in a study of T cells in women clearing cervical HPV infection. TCRdb's table, derived via immunoSEQ multiplex PCR, lists solely in-frame clones and lacks some. The sample data list over 30,000 clones. Specimen: blood buffy coat. Every receptor here comes from a woman aged 18-70 years with a cervical HPV16 infection that either progressed to CIN3+ or cleared (not recorded which).

On this clone: With the read ending 3 residues before the CDR3 end, the germline J gene is used to fill in that end. V gene TRBV4-2 combines with J gene TRBJ2-5, with a tentative D call TRBD2 (6 bases). Germline V gives CDR1 LGHNA, CDR2 YNFKEQ. The germline V and J ends were trimmed by 6 bases and 0 bases, with 14 bases remaining between them. The length of the CDR3 is 15 residues. This chain's CDR3 is CASRRLASNQETQYF. The sequenced part of the CDR3 DNA is TGTGCCAGCAGACGGCTAGCGTCAAACCAAGAGACC.

A word on this clone: The read is 3 residues too short to cover the CDR3 end, so that end is filled in from the germline J gene. The chain uses TRBV5-5 and TRBJ1-4, with TRBD1 as a possible D gene (6 bases). Germline V lookup: CDR1 SGHKS, CDR2 YYEKEE (reference sequence). The V and J ends lost 3 bases and 4 bases respectively, with 10 bases between them. CDR3 length equals 14 residues. The DNA read from the CDR3 is TGTGCCAGCAGCTGGGACACAAATAATGAAAAA. Its protein product is CASSWDTNNEK. The full CDR3 sequence reads CASSWDTNNEKLFF.

Notes on this clone: The read ends 3 residues before the CDR3 terminus; that terminus is restored from the germline J gene. This rearrangement joins TRBV6-2 or TRBV6-3 to TRBJ2-1; 8 bases are a match to TRBD2. CDR3 length equals 17 residues. The trim removed 5 bases at V and 0 bases at J, leaving 9 bases unmatched. Per the germline V gene, CDR1 is MNHEY and CDR2 is SVGEGT. The CDR3 here is CASSPLGSGSSYNEQFF. CDR3 bases read: TGTGCCAGCAGTCCCCTGGGGAGCGGGAGCTCCTACAATGAG.

The sequenced part of the CDR3 DNA is TGTGCCAGCAGTGTTAGGGACAGGGGAAACAATGAG. Translated, it gives CASSVRDRGNNE. The entire CDR3 is CASSVRDRGNNEQFF. The rearrangement links TRBV2 to TRBJ2-1, with 10 bases lining up with TRBD1. From the germline J gene comes the end of the CDR3, since the read stops 3 residues before it. Germline values: CDR1 SNHLY, CDR2 FYNNEI. Losses at the gene ends were 4 bases for V and 5 bases for J; bases not matched to a gene: 5. The CDR3 has 15 amino acids.

On this clone itself: The read ends 3 residues early relative to the CDR3; the germline J gene fills the gap. V usage is TRBV20-1 and J usage is TRBJ2-7, with TRBD2 matching over 7 bases. Germline values: CDR1 DFQATT, CDR2 SNEGSKA (reference sequence). The CDR3 is 15 amino acids. Losses at the gene ends were 5 bases for V and 5 bases for J; bases not matched to a gene: 15. CDR3 loop: CSAFQRAGVRNEQYF. The sequenced CDR3 bases are TGCAGTGCTTTCCAGCGGGCGGGAGTAAGGAACGAG.

Notes on this clone: The observed sequence ends 3 residues before the CDR3 terminus, with the missing tail filled in from the germline J gene. The V and J genes are TRBV6-1 and TRBJ2-2, with 8 nucleotides matching TRBD1. The CDR3 loop spans 15 amino acids. Germline V gene lookup returns CDR1 MNHNS and CDR2 SASEGT. CDR3 sequence reads: CASSEARQGISPLFF. The sequenced part of the CDR3 DNA is TGTGCCAGCAGTGAAGCCCGACAGGGGATTTCACCG.

In the case of this clone: The observed sequence ends 3 residues before the CDR3 terminus, with the missing tail filled in from the germline J gene. The rearrangement uses TRBV7-9 and TRBJ1-1; possibly TRBD1 for D (6 bases). V shed 10 bases and J shed 3 bases, with 18 bases lying between them. The CDR3 has 14 amino acids. CDR1 SEHNR and CDR2 FQNEAQ come from the germline V gene (reference sequence). The CDR3 bases that were read are TGTGCCATCAAATTCGGGGGGCGGGACACTGAA. This gives the protein CAIKFGGRDTE. The CDR3 in its entirety is CAIKFGGRDTEAFF. Variable domain in full (rest from reference TRBV7-9 and TRBJ1-1): DTGVSQNPRHKITKRGQNVTFRCDPISEHNRLYWYRQTLGQGPEFLTYFQNEAQLEKSRLLSDRFSAERPKGSFSTLEIQRTEQGDSAMYLCAIKFGGRDTEAFFGQGTRLTVV.

As for this clone: One end of the junction is discordant with germline, which a read error may explain. The read halts 3 residues ahead of the CDR3 end, with the missing end drawn from the germline J gene. The same CDR3 arises from other DNA sequences in this sample as well. The chain employs TRBV7-9 and TRBJ1-3, with 7 bases lining up with TRBD1. This CDR3 contains 14 residues. CDR1 and CDR2 (germline): SEHNR, FQNEAQ (reference sequence). The sequenced part of the CDR3 DNA is TGTGCCAGCAGCTTAAGACAGGGCGGAAACACA. It encodes CASSLRQGGNT. The full CDR3 is CASSLRQGGNTIYF.

Concerning this clone itself: The sequenced fragment ends 3 residues before the CDR3 boundary, so the rest is inferred from the germline J gene. The rearrangement uses TRBV5-1 and TRBJ1-4; the D gene is possibly TRBD1 (6 bases). Germline values: CDR1 SGHRS, CDR2 YFSETQ. The CDR3 spans 14 residues. Trimming removed 4 bases at V and 7 bases at J, with 14 bases between. The CDR3 is CASSPGQSPEKLFF. The part of the CDR3 DNA that was read is TGCGCCAGCAGCCCCGGACAGAGCCCTGAAAAA.

Comment on this clone: The read ends 3 residues early relative to the CDR3; the germline J gene fills the gap. The rearrangement joins TRBV2 to TRBJ1-5, with 7 bases identical to TRBD1. The ends lost 8 bases at V and 5 bases at J; junction bases unmatched: 6. The CDR3 consists of 13 residues. Germline CDR1 reads SNHLY; CDR2 reads FYNNEI. CDR3 loop: CASGLDRDQPQHF. The CDR3 DNA, read in part, is TGTGCCAGCGGGCTAGACAGGGATCAGCCC.

As for this clone: The read ends 3 residues shy of where the CDR3 ends; the end is completed using the germline J gene. The chain carries TRBV7-8 and TRBJ2-5; D is unclear. The CDR3 runs 14 residues. The germline gives CDR1 SGHVS, CDR2 FQNEAQ. The V end lost 3 bases, the J end lost 1 base, and 9 bases lay between the germline ends. This CDR3 reads CASSLLAGQETQYF. The covered CDR3 bases are TGTGCCAGCAGCTTGTTGGCAGGCCAAGAGACC.

Concerning this clone itself: The read terminates 3 residues ahead of where the CDR3 ends, so the germline J gene completes it. V usage is TRBV4-1 and J usage is TRBJ1-3; a possible D gene is TRBD1 (5 bases). Per the germline V gene, CDR1 is MGHRA and CDR2 is YSYEKL. V gave up 0 bases and J gave up 4 bases, with 16 bases separating them. The CDR3 length is 17 residues. The DNA read from the CDR3 is TGCGCCAGCAGCCAAGATCTAGGCGGGGCGAGAGGAAACACC. Translating gives CASSQDLGGARGNT. The whole CDR3 region reads CASSQDLGGARGNTIYF.

Turning to this clone: The CDR3 goes on 3 residues after the read ends, and that part is filled in from the germline J gene. The chain is built from TRBV28 and TRBJ2-3; maybe TRBD2 (5 bases). Trimming stripped 1 base from V and 5 bases from J, with 13 bases between. Germline V gives CDR1 MDHEN, CDR2 SYDVKM. The CDR3 runs to 15 residues. Incomplete CDR3 DNA: TGTGCCAGCAGTTTATATAGAGATGAGGGAGATACG. This translates into CASSLYRDEGDT. The whole CDR3 protein is CASSLYRDEGDTQYF. Full variable domain (remainder filled in from reference TRBV28 and TRBJ2-3): DVKVTQSSRYLVKRTGEKVFLECVQDMDHENMFWYRQDPGLGLRLIYFSYDVKMKEKGDIPEGYSVSREKKERFSLILESASTNQTSMYLCASSLYRDEGDTQYFGPGTRLTVL.

Of note for this clone: The CDR3 end falls 3 residues outside the read, so it is completed with the germline J gene. The chain uses TRBV5-4 and TRBJ1-1; D is perhaps TRBD1 (5 bases). V lost 4 bases and J lost 5, with 21 bases in between. In germline, CDR1 is SGHNT, CDR2 YYREEE (reference sequence). The CDR3 has 16 amino acids. The CDR3 is CASSLGVSGIRTEAFF. The part of the CDR3 DNA that was read is TGTGCCAGCAGCCTGGGGGTATCGGGGATAAGGACTGAA.